What follows describes a single TCR beta chain. Original handling: Amplified reference gene primers provided the basis for estimating nucleated cell counts. The protocol was immunoSEQ multiplex PCR, while the TCRdb copy is restricted to in-frame clones and leaves out a portion. V and J calls and clone size are given by that table; D and trimming were obtained from the DNA. In the table there are more than 300,000 clones, 90% of which are singletons. This record belongs to a study of blood T cell repertoires in COVID-19. Study context: The analysed material was cDNA or gDNA that came from T cells, B-cell-depleted T cells, or PBMCs.

Per the germline V gene, CDR1 is MNHEY and CDR2 is SVGAGI. V gave up 5 bases and J gave up 7 bases; unmatched junction bases: 5. This CDR3 has 14 amino acids. The sample taken for sequencing was peripheral blood. The genes are TRBV6-5 and TRBJ1-6, with 7 bases identical to TRBD1. The clonotype originates from a woman aged 40 to 50 with COVID-19, enrolled during active disease. CDR3 in amino acids: CASSTGQTNSPLHF. For the CDR3, the DNA is TGTGCCAGCAGTACGGGACAGACGAATTCACCCCTCCACTTT.